This T cell receptor beta chain came from a study of control samples from healthy donors and cancer patients. This CDR3 spans 11 amino acids. Trimming left V 3 bases short and J 5 bases short, with 4 bases between. Clones were read by immunoSEQ multiplex PCR, and TCRdb kept only the in-frame ones, dropping some. Here the sample spans about 70,000 clones, around 87% being singletons. The V gene is TRBV12-3 or TRBV12-4, the J gene TRBJ2-5; D unresolved. The sequenced sample consisted of PBMCs. The TCR originated in a woman aged 45-59 years with head and neck cancer. As DNA, the CDR3 is TGTGCCAGCAGTTTTGGGGAGACCCAGTACTTC. This gives the protein CASSFGETQYF.